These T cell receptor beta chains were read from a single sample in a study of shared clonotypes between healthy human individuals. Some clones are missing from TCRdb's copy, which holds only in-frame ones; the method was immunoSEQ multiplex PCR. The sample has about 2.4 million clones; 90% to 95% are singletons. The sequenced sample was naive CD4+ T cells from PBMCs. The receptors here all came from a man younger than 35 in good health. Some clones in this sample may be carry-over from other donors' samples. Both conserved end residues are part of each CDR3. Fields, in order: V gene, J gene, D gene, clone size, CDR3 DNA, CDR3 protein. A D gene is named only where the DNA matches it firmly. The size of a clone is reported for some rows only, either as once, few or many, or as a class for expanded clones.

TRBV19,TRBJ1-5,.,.,TGTGCCAGTAGTACCAAGGGGCCCCAGCATTTT,CASSTKGPQHF
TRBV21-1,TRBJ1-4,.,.,TGTGCCAGCAGCAAAAAGCGGGATGGGTCTGGTGGAGAAAAACTGTTTTTT,CASSKKRDGSGGEKLFF
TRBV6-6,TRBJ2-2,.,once,TGTGCCAGCAGTTCCCGGACTGCGAACACCGGGGAGCTGTTTTTT,CASSSRTANTGELFF
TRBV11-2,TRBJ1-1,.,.,TGTGCCAGCAGCTTACCGAGAAAAAATGAAGCTTTCTTT,CASSLPRKNEAFF
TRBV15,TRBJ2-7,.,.,TGTGCCACCAGCAGAGGGCGGAGCTACGAGCAGTACTTC,CATSRGRSYEQYF
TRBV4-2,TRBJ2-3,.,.,TGTGCCAGCAGCCAAGGCCCTACAGGCACAGATACGCAGTATTTT,CASSQGPTGTDTQYF
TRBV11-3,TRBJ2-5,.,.,TGTGCCAGCAGCTCCACAGGGAAGAAAGAGACCCAGTACTTC,CASSSTGKKETQYF
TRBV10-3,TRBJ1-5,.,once,TGTGCCATCAGTGAGGTCGAGGGGACCTTGGCGCCCCAGCATTTT,CAISEVEGTLAPQHF
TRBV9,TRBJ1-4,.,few,TGTGCCAGCAGTGAATACTACAGGGATGAAAAACTGTTTTTT,CASSEYYRDEKLFF
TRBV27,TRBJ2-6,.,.,TGTGCCAGCAGTTTGCGGAGGATCCCGAGCTCTGGGGCCAACGTCCTGACTTTC,CASSLRRIPSSGANVLTF
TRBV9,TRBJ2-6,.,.,TGTGCCAGCAGCGTAGATACCTCTGGGGCCAACGTCCTGACTTTC,CASSVDTSGANVLTF
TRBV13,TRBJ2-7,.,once,TGTGCCAGCAGCTTAGGACAGGGAACTAGCTCCTACGAGCAGTACTTC,CASSLGQGTSSYEQYF
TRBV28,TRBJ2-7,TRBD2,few,TGTGCCAGCAGTCCTCTGACTAGCGGGGGGGCGTACGAGCAGTACTTC,CASSPLTSGGAYEQYF
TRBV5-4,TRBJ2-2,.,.,TGTGCCAGCAGCCGCGGGACAGAAAACACCGGGGAGCTGTTTTTT,CASSRGTENTGELFF
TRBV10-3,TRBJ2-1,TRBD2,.,TGTGCCATCAGACGACTAGCGGGAGGACCCAAGGAGCAGTTCTTC,CAIRRLAGGPKEQFF
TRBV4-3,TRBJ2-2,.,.,TGCGCCAGCCGAACAGCGAACACCGGGGAGCTGTTTTTT,CASRTANTGELFF
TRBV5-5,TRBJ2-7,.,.,TGTGCCAGCAGCTTGCCGGGCAGAGCCTACGAGCAGTACTTC,CASSLPGRAYEQYF
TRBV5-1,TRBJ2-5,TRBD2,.,TGCGCCAGCAGAACGGGACTAGCGGGAGAGACCCAGTACTTC,CASRTGLAGETQYF
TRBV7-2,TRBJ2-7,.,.,TGTGCCAGCAGCTTACTTTTTCGCGAGCAGTACTTC,CASSLLFREQYF
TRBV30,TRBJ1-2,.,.,TGTGCCTGGAGGAGGATCTTTTTGGCAGGGGATGGCTACACCTTC,CAWRRIFLAGDGYTF
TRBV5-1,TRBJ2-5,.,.,TGCGCCAGCAGCACCGAAGGCAGGGGCCGTGAGACCCAGTACTTC,CASSTEGRGRETQYF
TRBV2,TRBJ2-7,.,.,TGTGCCAGCAGCGCCGTCGGCGGCGAGCAGTACTTC,CASSAVGGEQYF
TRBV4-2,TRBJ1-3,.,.,TGTGCCAGCAGCCAAGTTTCCGGCAGGGATGGCTACCCGGGGGGAAACACCATATATTTT,CASSQVSGRDGYPGGNTIYF
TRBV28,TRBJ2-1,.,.,TGTGCCAGCAGTCTCCTAAGGGGGTACAATGAGCAGTTCTTC,CASSLLRGYNEQFF
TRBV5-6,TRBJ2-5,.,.,TGTGCCAGCAGCTTGGCGGGGGTTGCGCTACAGGAGACCCAGTACTTC,CASSLAGVALQETQYF
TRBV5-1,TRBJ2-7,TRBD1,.,TGCGCCAGCAGCTTGGATCCCCCGACAGGGGCTGGCGAGCAGTACTTC,CASSLDPPTGAGEQYF
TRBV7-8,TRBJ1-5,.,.,TGTGCCAGCAGCTTAGCGTCAAAAACAGATCATCAGCCCCAGCATTTT,CASSLASKTDHQPQHF
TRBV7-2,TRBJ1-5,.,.,TGTGCCAGCAGCCCCGACGGGGGTCAGCCCCAGCATTTT,CASSPDGGQPQHF
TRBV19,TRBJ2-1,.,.,TGTGCCAGTAGTCGTGTGGGAGTATCTAATGAGCAGTTCTTC,CASSRVGVSNEQFF
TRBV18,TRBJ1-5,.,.,TGTGCCAGCTCACCAGGGAATACACGAGGGATGAATCAGCCCCAGCATTTT,CASSPGNTRGMNQPQHF
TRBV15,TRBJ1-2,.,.,TGTGCCACCAGCACCCGGGACGCAGGCTACACCTTC,CATSTRDAGYTF
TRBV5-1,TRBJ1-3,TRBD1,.,TGCGCCAGCAGCTTATTAGGAACAGGGGCGGTTGGAAACACCATATATTTT,CASSLLGTGAVGNTIYF
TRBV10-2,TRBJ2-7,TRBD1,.,TGCGCCAGCAGCCCGGGACAGACTACGAGGGAGCAGTACTTC,CASSPGQTTREQYF
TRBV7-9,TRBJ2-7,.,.,TGTGCCAGCAGCTTAGCGGGACACAGCTACGAGCAGTACTTC,CASSLAGHSYEQYF
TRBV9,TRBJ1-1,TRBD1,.,TGTGCCAGCAGCGTCAGACAGGGGATCTTAGGCACTGAAGCTTTCTTT,CASSVRQGILGTEAFF
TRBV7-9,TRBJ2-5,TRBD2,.,TGTGCCAGCAGCTTATTCGCCGGGACTGCGGGGGGAGAGACCCAGTACTTC,CASSLFAGTAGGETQYF
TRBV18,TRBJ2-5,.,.,TGTGCCAGCTCACCACCCTCCGATCGGGAGACCCAGTACTTC,CASSPPSDRETQYF
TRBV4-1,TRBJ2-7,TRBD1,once,TGCGCCAGCAGCCAAGGAGTCCTGGGACAGGGGTACGAGCAGTACTTC,CASSQGVLGQGYEQYF
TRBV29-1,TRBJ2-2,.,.,TGCAGCGCTTCAAGCGCCGGGGAGCTGTTTTTT,CSASSAGELFF
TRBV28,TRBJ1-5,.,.,TGTGCCAGCATCCCCATCCGGTTGGATCAGCCCCAGCATTTT,CASIPIRLDQPQHF
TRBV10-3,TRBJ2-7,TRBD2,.,TGTGCCATCAGTCGGACTAGCGGGCGGTCCTACGAGCAGTACTTC,CAISRTSGRSYEQYF
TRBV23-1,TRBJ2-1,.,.,TGCGCCAGCAGCACCCATGGTGGGGGATTCGCAGATGAGCAGTTCTTC,CASSTHGGGFADEQFF
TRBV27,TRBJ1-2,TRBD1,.,TGTGCCAGCAGTACTAGACAGGGTAGCCTCTATGGCTACACCTTC,CASSTRQGSLYGYTF
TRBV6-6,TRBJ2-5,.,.,TGTGCCAGCAGCCCGACAGGAAAAGAGACCCAGTACTTC,CASSPTGKETQYF
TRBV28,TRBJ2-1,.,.,TGTGCCAGCATCCCCGACTGGTACAATGAGCAGTTCTTC,CASIPDWYNEQFF